Below, one T cell receptor beta chain is given with its context. Its antigen is undetermined. The sample comes from a study of T cell repertoires in cytomegalovirus infection. Findings and limits, study-wide: Cumulative public TCR beta family frequency identified carriers of CMV plus the relevant HLA.

TCRdb reprocessed the reads via MiXCR and lists one record per CDR3 protein. The sample has some 700,000 distinct CDR3 sequences; 35% to 40% are singletons. V lost 0 bases and J lost 0; bases outside the gene matches: 7. The CDR3 totals 19 residues. Germline CDR1 reads SEHNR; CDR2 reads FQNEAQ (reference sequence). This sequence originates from a human donor in good health (CMV status not recorded). Some clones in this sample may be carry-over from other donors' samples. The genes are TRBV7-9 and TRBJ2-6, with 8 bases fitting TRBD1. Sequenced sample: PBMCs. For the CDR3, the DNA is TGTGCCAGCAGCTTAGCCCGAACAGGGGGAACCTCTGGGGCCAACGTCCTGACTTTC. Protein: CASSLARTGGTSGANVLTF.